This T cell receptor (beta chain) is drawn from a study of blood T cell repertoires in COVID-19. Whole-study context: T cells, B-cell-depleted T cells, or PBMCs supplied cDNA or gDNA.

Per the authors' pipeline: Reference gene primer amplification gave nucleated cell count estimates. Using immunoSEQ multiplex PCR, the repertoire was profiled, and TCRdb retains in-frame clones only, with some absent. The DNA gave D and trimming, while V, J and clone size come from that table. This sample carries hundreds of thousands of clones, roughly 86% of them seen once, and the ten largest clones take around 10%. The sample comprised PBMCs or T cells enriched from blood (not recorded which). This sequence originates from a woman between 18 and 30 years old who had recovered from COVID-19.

The CDR3 region is CASSRPGQHGYTF. The CDR3 DNA is TGTGCCAGCAGCCGACCTGGACAGCATGGCTACACCTTC. J is TRBJ1-2 and V is TRBV7-2; possible D gene TRBD1, 6 bases. The ends were cut back, 5 bases at V and 6 bases at J, with 13 bases in the middle. Germline CDR1 and CDR2: SGHTA and FQGNSA. The CDR3 is 13 residues long. The full variable domain, its missing parts supplied by reference TRBV7-2 and TRBJ1-2, is GAGVSQSPSNKVTEKGKDVELRCDPISGHTALYWYRQSLGQGLEFLIYFQGNSAPDKSGLPSDRFSAERTGGSVSTLTIQRTQQEDSAVYLCASSRPGQHGYTFGSGTRLTVV.